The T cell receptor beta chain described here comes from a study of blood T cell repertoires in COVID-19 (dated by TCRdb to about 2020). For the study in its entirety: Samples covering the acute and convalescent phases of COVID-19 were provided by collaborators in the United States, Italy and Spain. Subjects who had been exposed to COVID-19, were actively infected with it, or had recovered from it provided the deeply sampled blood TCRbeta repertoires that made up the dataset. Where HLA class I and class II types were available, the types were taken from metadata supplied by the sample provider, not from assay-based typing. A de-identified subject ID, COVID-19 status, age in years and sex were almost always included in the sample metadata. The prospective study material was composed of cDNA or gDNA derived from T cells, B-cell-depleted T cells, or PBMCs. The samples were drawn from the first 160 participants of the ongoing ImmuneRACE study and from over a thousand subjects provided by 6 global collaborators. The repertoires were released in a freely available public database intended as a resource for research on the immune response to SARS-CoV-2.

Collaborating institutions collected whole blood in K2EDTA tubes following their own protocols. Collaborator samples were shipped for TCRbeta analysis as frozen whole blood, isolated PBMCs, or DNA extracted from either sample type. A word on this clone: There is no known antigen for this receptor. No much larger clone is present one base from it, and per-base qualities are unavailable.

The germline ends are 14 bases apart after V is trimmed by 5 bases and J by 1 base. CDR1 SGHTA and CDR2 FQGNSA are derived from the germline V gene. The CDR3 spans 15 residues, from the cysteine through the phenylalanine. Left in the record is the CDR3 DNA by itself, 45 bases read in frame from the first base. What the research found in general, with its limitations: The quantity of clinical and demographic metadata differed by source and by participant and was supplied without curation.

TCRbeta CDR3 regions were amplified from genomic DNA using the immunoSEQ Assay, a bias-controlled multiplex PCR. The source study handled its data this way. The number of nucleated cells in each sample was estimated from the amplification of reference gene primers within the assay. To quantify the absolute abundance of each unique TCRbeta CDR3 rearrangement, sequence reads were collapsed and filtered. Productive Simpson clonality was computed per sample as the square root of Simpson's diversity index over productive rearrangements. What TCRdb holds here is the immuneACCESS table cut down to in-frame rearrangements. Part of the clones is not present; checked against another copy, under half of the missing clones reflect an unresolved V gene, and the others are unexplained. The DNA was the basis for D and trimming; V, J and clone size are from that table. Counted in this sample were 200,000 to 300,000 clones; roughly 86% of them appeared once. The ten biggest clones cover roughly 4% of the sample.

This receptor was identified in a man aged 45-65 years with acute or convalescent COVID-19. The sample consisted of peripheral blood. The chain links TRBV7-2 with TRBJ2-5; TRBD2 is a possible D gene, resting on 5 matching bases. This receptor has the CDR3 CASSADGILQETQYF. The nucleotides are TGTGCCAGCAGCGCGGACGGGATCCTCCAAGAGACCCAGTACTTC.